This T cell receptor beta chain was captured in a study of PD-1 blockade in classical Hodgkin lymphoma. On the study more broadly: Intravenous nivolumab at 3 mg/kg was given to patients every 2 weeks.

The protocol was immunoSEQ multiplex PCR, while the TCRdb copy is restricted to in-frame clones and leaves out a portion. This table holds about 20,000 clones, around 84% found once. Noted time point: cycle 4 day 1 (C4D1), after 6 weeks of nivolumab. Brentuximab vedotin exposure varied among the patients, all of whom had relapsed after autologous stem cell transplantation. Isolated CD8+ T cells were derived from thawed PBMCs through magnetic negative selection. The CDR3 spans 16 residues. Per the germline V gene, CDR1 is SGHRS and CDR2 is YFSETQ. Unmatched junction bases numbered 2, after V lost 4 bases and J lost 2 bases.

The V call is TRBV5-1, the J call TRBJ2-5; 16 bases agree with TRBD2. The receptor's source is a human donor with classical Hodgkin lymphoma. The source material was CD8+ T cells from blood, sampled before the fourth cycle of nivolumab. The CDR3 coding sequence is TGCGCCAGCAGCCAGGGACTAGCGGGGGGGCAAGAGACCCAGTACTTC. Translating gives CASSQGLAGGQETQYF.